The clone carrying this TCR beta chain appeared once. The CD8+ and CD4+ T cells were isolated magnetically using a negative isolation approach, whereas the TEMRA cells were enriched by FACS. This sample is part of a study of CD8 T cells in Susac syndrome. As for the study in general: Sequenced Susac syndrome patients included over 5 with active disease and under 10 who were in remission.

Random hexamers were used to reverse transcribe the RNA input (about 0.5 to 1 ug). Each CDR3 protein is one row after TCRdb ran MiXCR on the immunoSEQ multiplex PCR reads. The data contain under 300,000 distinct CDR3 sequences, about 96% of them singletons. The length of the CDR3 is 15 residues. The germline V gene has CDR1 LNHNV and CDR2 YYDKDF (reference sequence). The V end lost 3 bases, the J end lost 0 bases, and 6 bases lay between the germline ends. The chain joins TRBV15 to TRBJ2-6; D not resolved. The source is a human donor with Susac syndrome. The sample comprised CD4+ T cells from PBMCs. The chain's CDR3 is CATSSIISGANVLTF. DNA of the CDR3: TGTGCCACCAGCAGCATAATCTCTGGGGCCAACGTCCTGACTTTC.